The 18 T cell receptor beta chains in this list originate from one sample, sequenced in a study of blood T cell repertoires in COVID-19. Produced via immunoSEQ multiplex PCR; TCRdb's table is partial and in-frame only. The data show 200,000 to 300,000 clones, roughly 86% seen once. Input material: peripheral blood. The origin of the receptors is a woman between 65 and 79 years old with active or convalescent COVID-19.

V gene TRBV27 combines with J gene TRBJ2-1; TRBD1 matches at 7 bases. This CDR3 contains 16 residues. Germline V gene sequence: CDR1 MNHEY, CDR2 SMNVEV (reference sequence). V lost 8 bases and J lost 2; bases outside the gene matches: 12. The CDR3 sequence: CASAGLDRVAYNEQFF. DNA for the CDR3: TGTGCCAGCGCGGGTCTTGACAGGGTCGCCTACAATGAGCAGTTCTTC.

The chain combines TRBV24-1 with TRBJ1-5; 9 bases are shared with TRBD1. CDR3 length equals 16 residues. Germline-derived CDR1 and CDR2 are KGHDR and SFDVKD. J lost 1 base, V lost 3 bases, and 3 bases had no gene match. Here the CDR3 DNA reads TGTGCCACCAGTGATCCCGGGACAGGGAGCAATCAGCCCCAGCATTTT. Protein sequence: CATSDPGTGSNQPQHF.

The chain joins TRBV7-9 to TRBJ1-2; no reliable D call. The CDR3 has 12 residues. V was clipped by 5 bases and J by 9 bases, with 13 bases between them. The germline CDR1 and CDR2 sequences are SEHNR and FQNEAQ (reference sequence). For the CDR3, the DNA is TGTGCCAGCAGCGGTCAGACAAGCCGCTACACCTTC. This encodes CASSGQTSRYTF. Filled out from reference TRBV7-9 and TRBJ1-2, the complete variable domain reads DTGVSQNPRHKITKRGQNVTFRCDPISEHNRLYWYRQTLGQGPEFLTYFQNEAQLEKSRLLSDRFSAERPKGSFSTLEIQRTEQGDSAMYLCASSGQTSRYTFGSGTRLTVV.

The CDR3 loop is CASSPTGRLGYTF. As DNA, the CDR3 is TGTGCCAGCAGTCCGACAGGGAGGCTAGGCTACACCTTC. The chain uses TRBV5-4 and TRBJ1-2, with TRBD1 identical over 7 bases. CDR1 is SGHNT, CDR2 YYREEE, per germline (reference sequence). The CDR3 contains 13 residues. Unmatched junction bases numbered 9, after V lost 5 bases and J lost 8 bases.

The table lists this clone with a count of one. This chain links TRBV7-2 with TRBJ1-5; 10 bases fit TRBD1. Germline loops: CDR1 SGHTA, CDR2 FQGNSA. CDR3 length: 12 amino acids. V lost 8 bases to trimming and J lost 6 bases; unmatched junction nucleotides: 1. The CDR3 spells CASGTGAQPQHF. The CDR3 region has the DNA TGTGCCAGCGGGACAGGGGCTCAGCCCCAGCATTTT.

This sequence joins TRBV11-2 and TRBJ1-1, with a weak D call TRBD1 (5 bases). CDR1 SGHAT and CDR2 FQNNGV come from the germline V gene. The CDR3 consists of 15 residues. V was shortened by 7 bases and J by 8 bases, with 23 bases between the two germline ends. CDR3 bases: TGTGCCAGCAACTCCGTTTCTCGGACGTCAGGGGAAGCTTTCTTT. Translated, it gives CASNSVSRTSGEAFF. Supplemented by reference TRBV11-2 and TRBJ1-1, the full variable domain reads EAGVAQSPRYKIIEKRQSVAFWCNPISGHATLYWYQQILGQGPKLLIQFQNNGVVDDSQLPKDRFSAERLKGVDSTLKIQPAKLEDSAVYLCASNSVSRTSGEAFFGQGTRLTVV.

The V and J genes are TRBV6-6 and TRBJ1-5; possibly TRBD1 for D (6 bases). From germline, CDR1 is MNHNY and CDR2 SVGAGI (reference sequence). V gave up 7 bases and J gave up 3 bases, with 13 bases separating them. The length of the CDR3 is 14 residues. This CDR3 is CASTRDRFNQPQHF. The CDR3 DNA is TGTGCCAGCACCAGAGACAGGTTCAATCAGCCCCAGCATTTT.

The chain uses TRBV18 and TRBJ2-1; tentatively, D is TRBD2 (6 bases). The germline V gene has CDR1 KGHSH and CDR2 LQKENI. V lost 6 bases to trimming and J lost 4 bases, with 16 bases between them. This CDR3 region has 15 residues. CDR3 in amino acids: CASSLSSGFYNEQFF. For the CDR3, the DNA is TGTGCCAGCTCCCTGTCAAGCGGGTTTTACAATGAGCAGTTCTTC.

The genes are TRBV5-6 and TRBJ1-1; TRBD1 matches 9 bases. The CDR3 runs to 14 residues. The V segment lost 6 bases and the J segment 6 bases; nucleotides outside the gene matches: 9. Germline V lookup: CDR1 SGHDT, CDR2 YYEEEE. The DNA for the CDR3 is TGTGCCAGCACGACTGTGGGACAGGGCTCTGAAGCTTTCTTT. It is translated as CASTTVGQGSEAFF.

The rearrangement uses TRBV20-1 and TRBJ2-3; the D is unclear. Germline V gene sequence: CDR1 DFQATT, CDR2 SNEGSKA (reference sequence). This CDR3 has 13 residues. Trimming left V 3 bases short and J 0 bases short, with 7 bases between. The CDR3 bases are TGCAGTGCTAGTAAACAGAGCACAGATACGCAGTATTTT. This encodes CSASKQSTDTQYF.

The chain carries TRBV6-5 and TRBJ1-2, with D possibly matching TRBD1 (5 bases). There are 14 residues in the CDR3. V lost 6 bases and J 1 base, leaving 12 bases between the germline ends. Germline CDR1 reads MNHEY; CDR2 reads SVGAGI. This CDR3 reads CASSQGFRNYGYTF. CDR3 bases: TGTGCCAGCAGCCAGGGCTTCCGTAACTATGGCTACACCTTC.

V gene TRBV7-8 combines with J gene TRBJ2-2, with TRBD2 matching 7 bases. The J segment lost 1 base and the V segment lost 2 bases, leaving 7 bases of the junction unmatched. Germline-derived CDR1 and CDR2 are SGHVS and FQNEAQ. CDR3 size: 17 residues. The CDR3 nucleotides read TGTGCCAGCAGCTTACCCCTTGGGGGGGAGAACACCGGGGAGCTGTTTTTT. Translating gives CASSLPLGGENTGELFF.

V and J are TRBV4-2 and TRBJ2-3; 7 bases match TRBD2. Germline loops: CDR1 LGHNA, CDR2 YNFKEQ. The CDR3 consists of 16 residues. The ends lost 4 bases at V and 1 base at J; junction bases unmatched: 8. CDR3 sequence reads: CASSPTPTSGTDTQYF. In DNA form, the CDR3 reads TGTGCCAGCAGCCCTACCCCTACTAGCGGCACAGATACGCAGTATTTT.

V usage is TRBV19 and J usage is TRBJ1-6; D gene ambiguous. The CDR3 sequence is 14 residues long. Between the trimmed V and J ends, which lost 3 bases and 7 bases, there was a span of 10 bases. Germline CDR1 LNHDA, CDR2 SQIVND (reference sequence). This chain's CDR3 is CASSIRDGNSPLHF. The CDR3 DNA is TGTGCCAGTAGTATCAGAGACGGGAATTCACCCCTCCACTTT.

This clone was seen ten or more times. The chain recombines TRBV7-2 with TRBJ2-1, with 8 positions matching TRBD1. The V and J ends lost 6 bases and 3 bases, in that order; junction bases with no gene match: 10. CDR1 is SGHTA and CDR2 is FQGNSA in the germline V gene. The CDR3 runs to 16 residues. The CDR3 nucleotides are TGTGCCAGCAGTCCAGATTCCGGGACAGGCTACAATGAGCAGTTCTTC. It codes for CASSPDSGTGYNEQFF.

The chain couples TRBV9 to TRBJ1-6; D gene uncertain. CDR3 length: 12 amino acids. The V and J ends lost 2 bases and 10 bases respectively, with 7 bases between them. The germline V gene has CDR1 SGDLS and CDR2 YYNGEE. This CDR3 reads CASSVAGSPLHF. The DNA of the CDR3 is TGTGCCAGCAGCGTCGCGGGGTCACCCCTCCACTTT.

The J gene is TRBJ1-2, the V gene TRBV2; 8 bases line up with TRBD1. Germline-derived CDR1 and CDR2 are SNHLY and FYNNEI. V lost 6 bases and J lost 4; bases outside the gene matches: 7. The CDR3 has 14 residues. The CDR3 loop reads CASSDRGAFYGYTF. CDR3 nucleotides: TGTGCCAGCAGCGACAGGGGCGCTTTCTATGGCTACACCTTC.

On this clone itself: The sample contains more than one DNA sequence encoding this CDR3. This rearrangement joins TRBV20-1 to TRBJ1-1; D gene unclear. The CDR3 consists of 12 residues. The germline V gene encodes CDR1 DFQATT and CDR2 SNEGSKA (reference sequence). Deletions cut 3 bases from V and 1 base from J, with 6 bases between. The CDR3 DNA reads TGCAGTGCTAGTTCGGGGAACACTGAAGCTTTCTTT. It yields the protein CSASSGNTEAFF.